Sequencing of this TCR beta chain was carried out in a study of cytomegalovirus exposure and HLA in healthy donors. This clone was seen more than once but under ten times. Germline V gives CDR1 LNHDA, CDR2 SQIVND (reference sequence). V was shortened by 5 bases and J by 1 base, with 18 bases between the two germline ends. This CDR3 region has 17 residues. PCR employed 60 Vbeta and 13 Jbeta primers. TCRdb's copy holds only in-frame clones and misses some; the assay was immunoSEQ multiplex PCR. This sample has 100,000 to 150,000 clones; about two thirds occur once, and the top ten carry about 2.7%. The gene calls are TRBV19 and TRBJ1-5, with D maybe TRBD1 (5 bases). Sequencing was done on a sample of PBMCs. The TCR originated in a woman aged 55-70 years in good health and CMV-seropositive. The CDR3 reads CASSSVGFRGSNQPQHF. In DNA form, the CDR3 reads TGTGCCAGTAGTTCCGTGGGTTTTCGGGGGAGCAATCAGCCCCAGCATTTT.